This T cell receptor (beta chain) was found in a study of blood T cell repertoires in COVID-19. Some clones are missing from TCRdb's copy, which holds only in-frame ones; the method was immunoSEQ multiplex PCR. Among 150,000 or so clones listed, approximately 80% were seen once. Germline V gene data show CDR1 as SGHVS and CDR2 as FQNEAQ. There are 18 residues in the CDR3. V shed 3 bases and J 4 bases; nucleotides not matched to a gene: 13. The sequenced sample was PBMCs or T cells enriched from blood (not recorded which). This chain uses TRBV7-8 with TRBJ1-2; TRBD1 matches 11 bases. The source is a man between 45 and 60 years old who had recovered from COVID-19. CDR3 amino acids: CASSFPGGTGGLGYGYTF. In nucleotides, the CDR3 is TGTGCCAGCAGCTTTCCCGGCGGGACAGGGGGATTGGGCTATGGCTACACCTTC.